The 9 T cell receptor beta chains listed next were all sequenced from one sample in a study of cytomegalovirus exposure and HLA in healthy donors. PCR was performed using 60 Vbeta and 13 Jbeta primers. TCRdb keeps only in-frame clones here, not all; method: immunoSEQ multiplex PCR. The table lists approximately 40,000 clones, roughly 80% of them singletons. Sequencing input: PBMCs. Receptors were obtained from a woman aged 18-29 years in good health and CMV-seropositive.

The sample holds one count of this clone. This rearrangement joins TRBV28 to TRBJ2-7; TRBD1 matches at 8 bases. Germline V gene data show CDR1 as MDHEN and CDR2 as SYDVKM. The junction had 19 bases not matched to a gene; V was cut back by 1 base and J by 2 bases. This CDR3 contains 20 residues. CDR3 in DNA: TGTGCCAGCAGTTTATTTCCCGCTAGCCGGACAGGGCAAATCCCCTACGAGCAGTACTTC. It is translated as CASSLFPASRTGQIPYEQYF.

This chain uses TRBV5-4 with TRBJ1-2, with no clear D. Germline assignment: CDR1 SGHNT and CDR2 YYREEE (reference sequence). There are 15 residues in the CDR3. Trimming took off 0 bases at V and 4 bases at J, with 13 bases between the two ends. CDR3: CASSLGQVETYGYTF. The CDR3 coding sequence is TGTGCCAGCAGCTTGGGGCAGGTCGAGACCTATGGCTACACCTTC.

V usage is TRBV6-4 and J usage is TRBJ1-4, with a weak D call TRBD1 (6 bases). CDR1 MRHNA and CDR2 SNTAGT come from the germline V gene. This CDR3 region has 15 residues. V was clipped by 6 bases and J by 5 bases, with 16 bases between them. The CDR3 is CASRKAGARNEKLFF. CDR3 nucleotide sequence: TGTGCCAGCAGGAAAGCAGGGGCGAGGAATGAAAAACTGTTTTTT.

This chain connects TRBV27 to TRBJ1-2; no firm D call. Trimming took off 4 bases at V and 4 bases at J, with 7 bases between the two ends. Germline V lookup: CDR1 MNHEY, CDR2 SMNVEV (reference sequence). The CDR3 is 12 residues long. The CDR3 nucleotides are TGTGCCAGCAGTTCGGGAACCTATGGCTACACCTTC. Protein sequence: CASSSGTYGYTF.

The chain uses TRBV7-9 and TRBJ2-5, with D possibly TRBD1 on 5 matching bases. The CDR3 extends over 15 amino acids. V shed 4 bases and J shed 5 bases, with 17 bases lying between them. From germline, CDR1 is SEHNR and CDR2 FQNEAQ (reference sequence). CDR3 region: CASSSPTAPLETQYF. The CDR3 DNA is TGTGCCAGCAGCTCCCCGACAGCCCCCCTGGAGACCCAGTACTTC.

The chain combines TRBV7-9 with TRBJ2-5; D is uncertain. Germline lookup yields CDR1 SEHNR and CDR2 FQNEAQ (reference sequence). Trimming took off 4 bases at V and 2 bases at J, with 2 bases between the two ends. CDR3 length: 11 amino acids. The CDR3 sequence: CASSSQETQYF. The CDR3 DNA follows: TGTGCCAGCAGCTCGCAAGAGACCCAGTACTTC.

The chain carries TRBV21-1 and TRBJ2-6; TRBD1, the table's D call, was not compared with the DNA. TRBV21-1 is a listed pseudogene. The CDR3 totals 22 residues. This CDR3 is CASSKVRDSSRLPYSGANVLTF. The CDR3 DNA reads TGTGCCAGCAGTAAAGTCCGGGACAGCTCAAGGCTACCCTACTCTGGGGCCAACGTCCTGACTTTC.

The CDR3 loop reads CASSPRRGNGETQYF. CDR3 DNA sequence: TGTGCCAGCTCACCACGCCGAGGGAATGGAGAGACCCAGTACTTC. The chain has TRBV18 and TRBJ2-5; a possible D gene is TRBD2 (5 bases). Between the trimmed V and J ends, which lost 1 base and 4 bases, there was a span of 13 bases. This CDR3 contains 15 residues. Germline CDR1 and CDR2: KGHSH and LQKENI. The variable domain in full, completed from reference TRBV18 and TRBJ2-5, reads NAGVMQNPRHLVRRRGQEARLRCSPMKGHSHVYWYRQLPEEGLKFMVYLQKENIIDESGMPKERFSAEFPKEGPSILRIQQVVRGDSAAYFCASSPRRGNGETQYFGPGTRLLVL.

The J gene is TRBJ2-3, the V gene TRBV7-8; 7 nucleotides agree with TRBD2. There are 19 residues in the CDR3. Germline trimming cut 1 base from V and 6 bases from J; bases unmatched to any gene: 19. The V gene's germline CDR1 is SGHVS and CDR2 FQNEAQ. Here the CDR3 DNA reads TGTGCCAGCAGCTTAGTCCAAGTCCCTGGACTAGTTGCGTTGGATACGCAGTATTTT. Its protein is CASSLVQVPGLVALDTQYF.